Given below is one T cell receptor (beta chain) in context. The sample originates from a study of T cells of healthy individuals. TCRdb independently ran MiXCR on the 5' RACE reads; one entry per CDR3 protein. The top ten clones hold roughly 7.1% of a sample with around 79,000 distinct CDR3 sequences, roughly 5% of them seen once. The V and J ends lost 7 bases and 2 bases, in that order; junction bases with no gene match: 2. Germline values: CDR1 LNHDA, CDR2 SQIVND (reference sequence). This CDR3 comprises 14 residues. The sequence came from a female donor in good health. The chain joins TRBV19 to TRBJ2-1; 10 bases agree with TRBD2. Here the CDR3 reads CASKREGPYNEQFF. CDR3 DNA: TGTGCCAGTAAGCGGGAGGGCCCCTACAATGAGCAGTTCTTC.